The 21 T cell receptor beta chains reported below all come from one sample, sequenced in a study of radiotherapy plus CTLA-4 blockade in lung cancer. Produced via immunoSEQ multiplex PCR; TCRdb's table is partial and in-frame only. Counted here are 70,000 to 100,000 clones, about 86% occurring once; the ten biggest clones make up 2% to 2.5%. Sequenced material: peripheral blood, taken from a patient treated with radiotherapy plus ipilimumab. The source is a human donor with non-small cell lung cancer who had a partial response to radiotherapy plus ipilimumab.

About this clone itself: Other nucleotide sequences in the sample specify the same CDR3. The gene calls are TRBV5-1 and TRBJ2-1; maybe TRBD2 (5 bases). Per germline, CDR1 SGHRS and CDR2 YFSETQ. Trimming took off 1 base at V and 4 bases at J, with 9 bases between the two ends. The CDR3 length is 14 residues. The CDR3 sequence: CASSLSGGYNEQFF. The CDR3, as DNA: TGCGCCAGCAGCTTGAGCGGAGGATACAATGAGCAGTTCTTC.

The CDR3 spells CASSDRTGYYEQYF. Written as DNA, the CDR3 is TGTGCCAGCAGTGATCGGACAGGCTACTACGAGCAGTACTTC. J is TRBJ2-7 and V is TRBV2; 7 bases are shared with TRBD1. Per the germline V gene, CDR1 is SNHLY and CDR2 is FYNNEI. V lost 3 bases to trimming and J lost 3 bases; unmatched junction nucleotides: 5. The CDR3 loop spans 14 amino acids. The full variable domain, with the rest looked up from reference TRBV2 and TRBJ2-7, is EPEVTQTPSHQVTQMGQEVILRCVPISNHLYFYWYRQILGQKVEFLVSFYNNEISEKSEIFDDQFSVERPDGSNFTLKIRSTKLEDSAMYFCASSDRTGYYEQYFGPGTRLTVT.

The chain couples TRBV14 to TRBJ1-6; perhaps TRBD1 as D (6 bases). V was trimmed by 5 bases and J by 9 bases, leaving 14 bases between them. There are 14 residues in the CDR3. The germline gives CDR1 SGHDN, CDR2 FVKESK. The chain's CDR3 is CASSTGQWGSPLHF. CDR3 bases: TGTGCCAGCAGCACCGGACAGTGGGGTTCACCCCTCCACTTT.

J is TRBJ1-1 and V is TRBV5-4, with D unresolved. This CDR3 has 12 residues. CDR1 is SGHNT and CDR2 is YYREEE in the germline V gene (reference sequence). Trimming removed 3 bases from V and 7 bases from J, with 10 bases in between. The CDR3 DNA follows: TGTGCCAGCAGCTCAATTACAGATGAAGCTTTCTTT. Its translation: CASSSITDEAFF.

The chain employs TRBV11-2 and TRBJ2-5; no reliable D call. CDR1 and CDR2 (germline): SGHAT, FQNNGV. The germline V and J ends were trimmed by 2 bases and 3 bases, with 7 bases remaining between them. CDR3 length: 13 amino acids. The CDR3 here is CASSLNYKETQYF. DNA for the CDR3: TGTGCCAGCAGCTTAAACTATAAAGAGACCCAGTACTTC.

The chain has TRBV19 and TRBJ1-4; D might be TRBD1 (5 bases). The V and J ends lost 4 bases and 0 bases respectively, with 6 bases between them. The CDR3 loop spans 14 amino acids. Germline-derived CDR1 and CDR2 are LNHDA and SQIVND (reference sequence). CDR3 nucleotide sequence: TGTGCCAGTAGTAGGACATCAACTAATGAAAAACTGTTTTTT. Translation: CASSRTSTNEKLFF.

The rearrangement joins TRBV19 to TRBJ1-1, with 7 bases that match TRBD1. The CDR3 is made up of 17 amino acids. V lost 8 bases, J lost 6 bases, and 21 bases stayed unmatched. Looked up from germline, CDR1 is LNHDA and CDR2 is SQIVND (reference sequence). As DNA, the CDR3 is TGTGCCAGTCGATCCATAAAGGGGGCGCGACGCGACCCTGAAGCTTTCTTT. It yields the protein CASRSIKGARRDPEAFF.

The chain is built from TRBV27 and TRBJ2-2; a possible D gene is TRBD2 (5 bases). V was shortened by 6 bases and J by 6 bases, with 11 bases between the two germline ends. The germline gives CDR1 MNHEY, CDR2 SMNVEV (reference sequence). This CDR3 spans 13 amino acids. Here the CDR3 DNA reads TGTGCCAGCAGGGTCTCTAGCTCCGGGGAGCTGTTTTTT. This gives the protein CASRVSSSGELFF.

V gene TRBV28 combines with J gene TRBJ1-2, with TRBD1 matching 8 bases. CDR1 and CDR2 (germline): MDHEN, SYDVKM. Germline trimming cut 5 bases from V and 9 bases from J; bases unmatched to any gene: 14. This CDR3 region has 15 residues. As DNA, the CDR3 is TGTGCCAGCAGTCCACAGACAGGGGCCCATTCTCGCTACACCTTC. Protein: CASSPQTGAHSRYTF.

The CDR3: CASSLETSAPRTQYF. CDR3 in DNA: TGTGCCAGCAGCTTGGAAACTAGCGCTCCCAGGACCCAGTACTTC. This chain uses TRBV5-4 with TRBJ2-5; 7 bases match TRBD2. The CDR3 has 15 residues. Germline V gene lookup returns CDR1 SGHNT and CDR2 YYREEE (reference sequence). Unmatched junction bases numbered 9, after V lost 0 bases and J lost 7 bases.

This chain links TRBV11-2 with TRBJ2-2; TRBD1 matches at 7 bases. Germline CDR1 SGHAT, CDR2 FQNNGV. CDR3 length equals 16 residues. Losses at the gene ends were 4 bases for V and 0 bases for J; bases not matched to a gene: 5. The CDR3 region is CASSYRGQSNTGELFF. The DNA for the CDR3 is TGTGCCAGCAGCTATAGGGGACAGTCGAACACCGGGGAGCTGTTTTTT.

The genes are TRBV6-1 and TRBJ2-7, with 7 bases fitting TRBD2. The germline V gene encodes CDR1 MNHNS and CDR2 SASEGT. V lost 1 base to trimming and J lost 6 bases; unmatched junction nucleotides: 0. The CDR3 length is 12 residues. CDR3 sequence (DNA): TGTGCCAGCAGTGAAGGACTAGCCGAGCAGTACGTC. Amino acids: CASSEGLAEQYV.

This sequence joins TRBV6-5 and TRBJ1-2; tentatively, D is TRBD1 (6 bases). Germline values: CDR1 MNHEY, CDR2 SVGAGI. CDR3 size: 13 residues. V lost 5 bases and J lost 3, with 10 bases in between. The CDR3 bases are TGTGCCAGCAGTGAACAGGGAGACTATGGCTACACCTTC. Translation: CASSEQGDYGYTF.

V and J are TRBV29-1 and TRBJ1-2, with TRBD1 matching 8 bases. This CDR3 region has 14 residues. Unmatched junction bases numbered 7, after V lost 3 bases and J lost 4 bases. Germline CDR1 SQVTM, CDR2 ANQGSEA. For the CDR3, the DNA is TGCAGCGTTGATGCAGGGGGCCGGTTCTATGGCTACACCTTC. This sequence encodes CSVDAGGRFYGYTF.

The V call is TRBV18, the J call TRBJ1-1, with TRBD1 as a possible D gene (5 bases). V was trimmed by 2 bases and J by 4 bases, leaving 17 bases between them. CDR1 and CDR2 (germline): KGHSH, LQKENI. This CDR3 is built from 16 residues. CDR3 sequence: CASSPRFGGGSTEAFF. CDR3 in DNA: TGTGCCAGCTCACCAAGGTTCGGGGGGGGAAGCACTGAAGCTTTCTTT. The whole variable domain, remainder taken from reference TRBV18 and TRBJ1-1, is NAGVMQNPRHLVRRRGQEARLRCSPMKGHSHVYWYRQLPEEGLKFMVYLQKENIIDESGMPKERFSAEFPKEGPSILRIQQVVRGDSAAYFCASSPRFGGGSTEAFFGQGTRLTVV.

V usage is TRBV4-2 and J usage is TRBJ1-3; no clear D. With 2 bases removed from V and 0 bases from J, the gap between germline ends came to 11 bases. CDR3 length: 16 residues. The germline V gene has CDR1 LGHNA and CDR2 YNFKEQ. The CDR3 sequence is CASSQNSGSSGNTIYF. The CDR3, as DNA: TGTGCCAGCAGCCAAAACAGTGGGAGCTCTGGAAACACCATATATTTT.

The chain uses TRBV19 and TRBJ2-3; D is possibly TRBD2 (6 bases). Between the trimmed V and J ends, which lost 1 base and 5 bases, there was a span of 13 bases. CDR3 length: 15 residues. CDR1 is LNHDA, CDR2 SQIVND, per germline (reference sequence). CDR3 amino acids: CASSIVTGVGDTQYF. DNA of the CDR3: TGTGCCAGTAGTATAGTGACGGGAGTGGGAGATACGCAGTATTTT.

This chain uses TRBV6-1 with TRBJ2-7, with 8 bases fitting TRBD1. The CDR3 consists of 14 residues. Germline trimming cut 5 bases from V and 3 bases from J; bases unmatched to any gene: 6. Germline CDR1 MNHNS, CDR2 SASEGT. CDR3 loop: CASSMDRVYYEQYF. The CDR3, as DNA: TGTGCCAGCAGTATGGACAGGGTCTACTACGAGCAGTACTTC.

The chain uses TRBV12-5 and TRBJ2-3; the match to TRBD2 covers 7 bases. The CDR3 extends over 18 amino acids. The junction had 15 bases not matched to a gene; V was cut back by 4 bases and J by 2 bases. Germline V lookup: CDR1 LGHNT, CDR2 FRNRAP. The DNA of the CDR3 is TGTGCTAGTGGTTCTCCCCACAGTCTAGCGGTCGACACAGATACGCAGTATTTT. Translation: CASGSPHSLAVDTDTQYF. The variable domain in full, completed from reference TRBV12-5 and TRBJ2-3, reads DARVTQTPRHKVTEMGQEVTMRCQPILGHNTVFWYRQTMMQGLELLAYFRNRAPLDDSGMPKDRFSAEMPDATLATLKIQPSEPRDSAVYFCASGSPHSLAVDTDTQYFGPGTRLTVL.

CDR3: CASSRDSLNYGYTF. The CDR3 nucleotides are TGTGCCAGCAGTCGGGACAGCCTTAACTATGGCTACACCTTC. The genes are TRBV14 and TRBJ1-2; TRBD1 matches at 7 bases. The CDR3 is made up of 14 amino acids. Germline V gene sequence: CDR1 SGHDN, CDR2 FVKESK. V lost 6 bases, J lost 1 base, and 5 bases stayed unmatched.

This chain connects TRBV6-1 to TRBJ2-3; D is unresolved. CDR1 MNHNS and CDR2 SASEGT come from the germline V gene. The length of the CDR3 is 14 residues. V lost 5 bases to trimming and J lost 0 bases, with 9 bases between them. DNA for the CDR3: TGTGCCAGCAGTTTGGCCCCGAGCACAGATACGCAGTATTTT. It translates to CASSLAPSTDTQYF.